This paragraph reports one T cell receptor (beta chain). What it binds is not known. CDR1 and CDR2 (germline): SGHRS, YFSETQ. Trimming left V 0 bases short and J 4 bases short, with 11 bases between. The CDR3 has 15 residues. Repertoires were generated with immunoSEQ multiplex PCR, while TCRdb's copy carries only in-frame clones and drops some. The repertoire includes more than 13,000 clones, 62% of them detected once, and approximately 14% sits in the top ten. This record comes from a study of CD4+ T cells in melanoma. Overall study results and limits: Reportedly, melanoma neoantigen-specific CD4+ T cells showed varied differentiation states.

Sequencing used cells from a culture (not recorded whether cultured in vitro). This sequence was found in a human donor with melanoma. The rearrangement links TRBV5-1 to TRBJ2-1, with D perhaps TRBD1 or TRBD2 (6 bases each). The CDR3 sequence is CASSLGGGKYNEQFF. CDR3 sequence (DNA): TGCGCCAGCAGCTTGGGAGGGGGGAAGTACAATGAGCAGTTCTTC. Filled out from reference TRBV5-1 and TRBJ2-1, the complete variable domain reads KAGVTQTPRYLIKTRGQQVTLSCSPISGHRSVSWYQQTPGQGLQFLFEYFSETQRNKGNFPGRFSGRQFSNSRSEMNVSTLELGDSALYLCASSLGGGKYNEQFFGPGTRLTVL.